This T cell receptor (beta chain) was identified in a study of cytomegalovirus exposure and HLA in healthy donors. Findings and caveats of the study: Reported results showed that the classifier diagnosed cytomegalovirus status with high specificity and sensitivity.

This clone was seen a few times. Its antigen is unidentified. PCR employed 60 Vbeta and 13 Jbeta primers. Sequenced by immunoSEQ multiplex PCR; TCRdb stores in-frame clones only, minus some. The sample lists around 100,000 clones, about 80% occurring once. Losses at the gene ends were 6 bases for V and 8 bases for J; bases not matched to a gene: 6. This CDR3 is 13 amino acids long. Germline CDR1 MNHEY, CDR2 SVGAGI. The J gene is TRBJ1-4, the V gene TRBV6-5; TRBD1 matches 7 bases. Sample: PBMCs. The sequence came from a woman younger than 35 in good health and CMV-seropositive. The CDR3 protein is CASSETGFEKLFF. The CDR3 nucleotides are TGTGCCAGCAGCGAGACAGGGTTCGAAAAACTGTTTTTT.